The rows below give T cell receptor beta chains drawn from one sample of a study of shared clonotypes between healthy human individuals. Repertoires were generated with immunoSEQ multiplex PCR, while TCRdb's copy carries only in-frame clones and drops some. Of approximately 1,000,000 clones in the sample, around 78% were seen once. Sample: memory CD4+ T cells from PBMCs. These receptor sequences come from a man younger than 35 in good health. Some clones in this sample may be carry-over from other donors' samples. CDR3s include the opening cysteine and the closing phenylalanine or tryptophan. The order of the fields is clone size, J gene, V gene, D gene, CDR3 length, CDR3 protein, CDR3 DNA. A D gene is named only where the DNA matches it firmly. Part of the rows lack a size; the others show once, few, many or a class for expanded clones.

abundance: NA
j_gene: TRBJ1-2
v_gene: TRBV9
d_gene: NA
len: 14
CDR3aa: CASSGPTRNYGYTF
CDR3nt: TGTGCCAGCAGCGGCCCTACACGTAACTATGGCTACACCTTC

abundance: NA
j_gene: TRBJ2-2
v_gene: TRBV5-1
d_gene: NA
len: 15
CDR3aa: CASSLVPGVSGELFF
CDR3nt: TGCGCCAGCAGCTTGGTGCCGGGGGTGTCCGGGGAGCTGTTTTTT

abundance: NA
j_gene: TRBJ2-5
v_gene: TRBV29-1
d_gene: NA
len: 13
CDR3aa: CSVLREYQETQYF
CDR3nt: TGCAGCGTTCTGAGGGAGTACCAAGAGACCCAGTACTTC

abundance: NA
j_gene: TRBJ2-1
v_gene: TRBV30
d_gene: NA
len: 14
CDR3aa: CAWSSGEAYNEQFF
CDR3nt: TGTGCCTGGAGTTCGGGGGAGGCTTACAATGAGCAGTTCTTC

abundance: NA
j_gene: TRBJ2-1
v_gene: TRBV4-2
d_gene: TRBD2
len: 20
CDR3aa: CASSQELRGLAGGPGNEQFF
CDR3nt: TGTGCCAGCAGCCAAGAGTTGAGGGGACTAGCGGGAGGGCCTGGTAATGAGCAGTTCTTC

abundance: NA
j_gene: TRBJ2-1
v_gene: TRBV29-1
d_gene: NA
len: 14
CDR3aa: CSVEVAASYNEQFF
CDR3nt: TGCAGCGTTGAAGTGGCAGCCTCATACAATGAGCAGTTCTTC

abundance: NA
j_gene: TRBJ2-5
v_gene: TRBV28
d_gene: TRBD1
len: 15
CDR3aa: CASSYGGQGRKTQYF
CDR3nt: TGTGCCAGCAGTTACGGGGGACAGGGGCGAAAGACCCAGTACTTC

abundance: NA
j_gene: TRBJ2-1
v_gene: TRBV18
d_gene: NA
len: 17
CDR3aa: CASSSRPTQGRGNEQFF
CDR3nt: TGTGCCAGCTCATCGCGCCCTACTCAGGGAAGAGGCAATGAGCAGTTCTTC

abundance: NA
j_gene: TRBJ1-1
v_gene: TRBV2
d_gene: TRBD1
len: 11
CDR3aa: CASSAGQHAFF
CDR3nt: TGTGCCAGCAGCGCGGGACAGCACGCTTTCTTT

abundance: NA
j_gene: TRBJ2-5
v_gene: TRBV7-3
d_gene: NA
len: 15
CDR3aa: CASSLGVAVQETQYF
CDR3nt: TGTGCCAGCAGCTTAGGGGTAGCGGTCCAAGAGACCCAGTACTTC

abundance: once
j_gene: TRBJ1-2
v_gene: TRBV18
d_gene: NA
len: 12
CDR3aa: CASSPSGAGYTF
CDR3nt: TGTGCCAGCTCACCTTCCGGCGCTGGCTACACCTTC

abundance: NA
j_gene: TRBJ1-1
v_gene: TRBV2
d_gene: TRBD1
len: 15
CDR3aa: CASSQGGRTGGEAFF
CDR3nt: TGTGCCAGCAGCCAGGGTGGCAGGACAGGCGGTGAAGCTTTCTTT

abundance: NA
j_gene: TRBJ2-3
v_gene: TRBV4-1
d_gene: TRBD2
len: 15
CDR3aa: CASSQPTSGADTQYF
CDR3nt: TGCGCCAGCAGCCAACCAACTAGCGGAGCAGATACGCAGTATTTT

abundance: NA
j_gene: TRBJ2-1
v_gene: TRBV9
d_gene: NA
len: 14
CDR3aa: CASSEITGNNEQFF
CDR3nt: TGTGCCAGCAGTGAAATCACAGGGAACAATGAGCAGTTCTTC

abundance: NA
j_gene: TRBJ1-2
v_gene: TRBV28
d_gene: NA
len: 14
CDR3aa: CASSLSRGSYGYTF
CDR3nt: TGTGCCAGCAGTCTAAGTCGGGGGAGCTATGGCTACACCTTC

abundance: NA
j_gene: TRBJ2-3
v_gene: TRBV5-1
d_gene: NA
len: 15
CDR3aa: CASRIQPSSTDTQYF
CDR3nt: TGCGCCAGCAGGATCCAGCCCTCATCCACAGATACGCAGTATTTT

abundance: NA
j_gene: TRBJ2-5
v_gene: TRBV18
d_gene: NA
len: 15
CDR3aa: CASSPPNKYQETQYF
CDR3nt: TGTGCCAGCTCACCACCGAACAAGTACCAAGAGACCCAGTACTTC

abundance: NA
j_gene: TRBJ2-5
v_gene: TRBV6-6
d_gene: TRBD1
len: 15
CDR3aa: CASSPPDRGYETQYF
CDR3nt: TGTGCCAGCAGCCCTCCCGACAGGGGGTACGAGACCCAGTACTTC

abundance: once
j_gene: TRBJ1-1
v_gene: TRBV7-8
d_gene: NA
len: 16
CDR3aa: CASSQAARRLNTEAFF
CDR3nt: TGTGCCAGCAGCCAGGCGGCCAGACGGCTGAACACTGAAGCTTTCTTT

abundance: NA
j_gene: TRBJ1-1
v_gene: TRBV9
d_gene: NA
len: 15
CDR3aa: CASSPWGRVNTEAFF
CDR3nt: TGTGCCAGCAGCCCCTGGGGCAGGGTGAACACTGAAGCTTTCTTT

abundance: NA
j_gene: TRBJ1-1
v_gene: TRBV7-3
d_gene: TRBD1
len: 14
CDR3aa: CASSFQGQGTEAFF
CDR3nt: TGTGCCAGCAGCTTCCAAGGACAGGGCACTGAAGCTTTCTTT

abundance: NA
j_gene: TRBJ1-2
v_gene: TRBV5-5
d_gene: TRBD1
len: 15
CDR3aa: CASSLDWDRPYGYTF
CDR3nt: TGTGCCAGCAGCCTGGATTGGGACAGACCTTATGGCTACACCTTC

abundance: NA
j_gene: TRBJ2-5
v_gene: TRBV29-1
d_gene: NA
len: 12
CDR3aa: CSARSGQETQYF
CDR3nt: TGCAGCGCTCGTAGCGGACAAGAGACCCAGTACTTC

abundance: few
j_gene: TRBJ2-5
v_gene: TRBV5-1
d_gene: NA
len: 13
CDR3aa: CASSGGIGETQYF
CDR3nt: TGCGCCAGCAGCGGGGGTATCGGAGAGACCCAGTACTTC

abundance: NA
j_gene: TRBJ2-7
v_gene: TRBV7-9
d_gene: TRBD2
len: 16
CDR3aa: CASSPRTSGMGYEQYF
CDR3nt: TGTGCCAGCAGCCCCCGGACTAGCGGGATGGGTTACGAGCAGTACTTC

abundance: NA
j_gene: TRBJ1-5
v_gene: TRBV19
d_gene: TRBD1
len: 18
CDR3aa: CASSIYQGGTGGNQPQHF
CDR3nt: TGTGCCAGTAGTATCTACCAGGGGGGGACAGGGGGCAATCAGCCCCAGCATTTT

abundance: many
j_gene: TRBJ2-1
v_gene: TRBV11-2
d_gene: TRBD2
len: 12
CDR3aa: CASSPSGNEQFF
CDR3nt: TGTGCCAGCAGCCCTAGCGGCAATGAGCAGTTCTTC

abundance: NA
j_gene: TRBJ2-1
v_gene: TRBV5-4
d_gene: NA
len: 11
CDR3aa: CASSLNNEQFF
CDR3nt: TGTGCCAGCAGCCTCAACAATGAGCAGTTCTTC

abundance: once
j_gene: TRBJ2-1
v_gene: TRBV6-1
d_gene: NA
len: 14
CDR3aa: CASSEAVGSNEQFF
CDR3nt: TGTGCCAGCAGTGAAGCAGTGGGCAGCAATGAGCAGTTCTTC

abundance: NA
j_gene: TRBJ2-1
v_gene: TRBV7-9
d_gene: NA
len: 15
CDR3aa: CASSLAALGGNEQFF
CDR3nt: TGTGCCAGCAGCCTAGCGGCCCTAGGGGGCAATGAGCAGTTCTTC

abundance: NA
j_gene: TRBJ2-5
v_gene: TRBV11-2
d_gene: NA
len: 18
CDR3aa: CASTFQPPGSLRGETQYF
CDR3nt: TGTGCCAGCACCTTCCAGCCTCCGGGTTCCCTGAGGGGAGAGACCCAGTACTTC

abundance: NA
j_gene: TRBJ2-7
v_gene: TRBV6-5
d_gene: TRBD2
len: 13
CDR3aa: CASRTSGRYEQYF
CDR3nt: TGTGCCAGCAGGACTAGCGGGAGGTACGAGCAGTACTTC

abundance: NA
j_gene: TRBJ2-7
v_gene: TRBV28
d_gene: TRBD2
len: 13
CDR3aa: CASRELAGDEQYF
CDR3nt: TGTGCCAGCAGAGAACTAGCGGGAGACGAGCAGTACTTC

abundance: NA
j_gene: TRBJ2-1
v_gene: TRBV28
d_gene: TRBD2
len: 13
CDR3aa: CASTAGGFDEQFF
CDR3nt: TGTGCCAGCACAGCGGGAGGGTTCGATGAGCAGTTCTTC

abundance: few
j_gene: TRBJ1-1
v_gene: TRBV10-3
d_gene: NA
len: 14
CDR3aa: CAISEYHGETEAFF
CDR3nt: TGTGCCATCAGTGAGTACCACGGGGAGACTGAAGCTTTCTTT

abundance: once
j_gene: TRBJ1-2
v_gene: TRBV6-6
d_gene: NA
len: 15
CDR3aa: CASSPNVGSSYGYTF
CDR3nt: TGTGCCAGCAGTCCAAACGTCGGGAGTAGCTATGGCTACACCTTC

abundance: NA
j_gene: TRBJ2-3
v_gene: TRBV5-1
d_gene: NA
len: 15
CDR3aa: CASSLVLTTTDTQYF
CDR3nt: TGCGCCAGCAGCTTGGTACTAACTACGACAGATACGCAGTATTTT

abundance: NA
j_gene: TRBJ2-1
v_gene: TRBV7-2
d_gene: NA
len: 15
CDR3aa: CASSLVNPSYNEQFF
CDR3nt: TGTGCCAGCAGCTTAGTAAACCCCTCCTACAATGAGCAGTTCTTC

abundance: few
j_gene: TRBJ2-1
v_gene: TRBV20-1
d_gene: NA
len: 11
CDR3aa: CSAESYNEQFF
CDR3nt: TGCAGTGCGGAGTCCTACAATGAGCAGTTCTTC

abundance: once
j_gene: TRBJ1-2
v_gene: TRBV14
d_gene: NA
len: 15
CDR3aa: CASSRRQDTSRGYTF
CDR3nt: TGTGCCAGCAGCCGCCGACAGGATACTTCGAGAGGCTACACCTTC

abundance: few
j_gene: TRBJ2-2
v_gene: TRBV1
d_gene: NA
len: 23
CDR3aa: CTSSQAKAVGTSGRRTRDGELFF
CDR3nt: TGCACCAGCAGCCAAGCTAAAGCCGTCGGGACTAGCGGGAGGAGGACTCGGGACGGGGAGCTGTTTTTT

abundance: few
j_gene: TRBJ1-4
v_gene: TRBV2
d_gene: TRBD1
len: 14
CDR3aa: CASRTGTGNEKLFF
CDR3nt: TGTGCCAGCAGAACCGGGACAGGGAACGAAAAACTGTTTTTT

abundance: NA
j_gene: TRBJ2-7
v_gene: TRBV11-2
d_gene: NA
len: 12
CDR3aa: CASSSLEYEQYF
CDR3nt: TGTGCCAGCAGCTCCCTAGAATACGAGCAGTACTTC

abundance: NA
j_gene: TRBJ2-5
v_gene: TRBV2
d_gene: NA
len: 15
CDR3aa: CASSGGGAGQETQYF
CDR3nt: TGTGCCAGCAGTGGGGGGGGCGCCGGACAAGAGACCCAGTACTTC

abundance: NA
j_gene: TRBJ1-6
v_gene: TRBV11-3
d_gene: NA
len: 13
CDR3aa: CASSPGRASPLHF
CDR3nt: TGTGCCAGCAGCCCTGGGCGGGCCTCACCCCTCCACTTT

abundance: NA
j_gene: TRBJ2-7
v_gene: TRBV28
d_gene: NA
len: 13
CDR3aa: CAMSAGPSNEQYF
CDR3nt: TGTGCCATGTCTGCTGGGCCCTCGAACGAGCAGTACTTC

abundance: NA
j_gene: TRBJ1-2
v_gene: TRBV10-2
d_gene: TRBD1
len: 13
CDR3aa: CASSTQGARGYTF
CDR3nt: TGCGCCAGCAGTACCCAGGGGGCGCGAGGCTACACCTTC

abundance: NA
j_gene: TRBJ2-1
v_gene: TRBV6-5
d_gene: TRBD2
len: 14
CDR3aa: CASSYREEEDEQFF
CDR3nt: TGTGCCAGCAGTTACCGGGAGGAGGAGGATGAGCAGTTCTTC

abundance: NA
j_gene: TRBJ2-7
v_gene: TRBV19
d_gene: TRBD1
len: 15
CDR3aa: CASSFLGTGANEQYF
CDR3nt: TGTGCCAGTAGTTTTCTTGGGACAGGGGCGAACGAGCAGTACTTC

abundance: NA
j_gene: TRBJ2-1
v_gene: TRBV15
d_gene: TRBD2
len: 16
CDR3aa: CATSRASGSSYNEQFF
CDR3nt: TGTGCCACCAGCAGAGCTAGCGGGAGTTCCTACAATGAGCAGTTCTTC

abundance: NA
j_gene: TRBJ2-6
v_gene: TRBV2
d_gene: NA
len: 15
CDR3aa: CASSEDDSGANVLTF
CDR3nt: TGTGCCAGCAGTGAAGACGATTCTGGGGCCAACGTCCTGACTTTC

abundance: NA
j_gene: TRBJ1-4
v_gene: TRBV5-1
d_gene: NA
len: 15
CDR3aa: CASSGEGLTNEKLFF
CDR3nt: TGCGCCAGCAGCGGGGAGGGACTGACTAATGAAAAACTGTTTTTT

abundance: once
j_gene: TRBJ2-7
v_gene: TRBV27
d_gene: NA
len: 18
CDR3aa: CASSLSSVGVKLPYEQYF
CDR3nt: TGTGCCAGCAGTTTATCGTCGGTGGGAGTAAAACTACCCTACGAGCAGTACTTC

abundance: NA
j_gene: TRBJ2-7
v_gene: TRBV6-6
d_gene: NA
len: 12
CDR3aa: CASSSGVYEQYF
CDR3nt: TGTGCCAGCAGTTCGGGTGTTTACGAGCAGTACTTC

abundance: NA
j_gene: TRBJ2-7
v_gene: TRBV5-1
d_gene: TRBD1
len: 14
CDR3aa: CASSPGQGGSEQYF
CDR3nt: TGCGCCAGCAGCCCGGGACAGGGGGGCTCCGAGCAGTACTTC

abundance: NA
j_gene: TRBJ2-7
v_gene: TRBV5-4
d_gene: NA
len: 13
CDR3aa: CASKGRSRDEQYF
CDR3nt: TGTGCCAGCAAAGGGAGGTCGAGGGACGAGCAGTACTTC